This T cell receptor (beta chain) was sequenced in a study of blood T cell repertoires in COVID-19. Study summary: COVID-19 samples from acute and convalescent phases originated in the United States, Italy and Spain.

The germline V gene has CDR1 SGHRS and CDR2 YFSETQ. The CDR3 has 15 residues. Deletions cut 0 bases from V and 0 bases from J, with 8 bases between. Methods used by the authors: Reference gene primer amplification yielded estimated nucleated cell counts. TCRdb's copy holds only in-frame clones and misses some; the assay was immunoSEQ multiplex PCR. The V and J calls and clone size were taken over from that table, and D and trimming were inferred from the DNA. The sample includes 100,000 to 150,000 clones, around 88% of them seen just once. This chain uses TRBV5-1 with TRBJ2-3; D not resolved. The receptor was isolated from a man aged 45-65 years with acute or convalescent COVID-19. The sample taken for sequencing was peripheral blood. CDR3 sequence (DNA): TGCGCCAGCAGCTTGGACGGTTCTAGCACAGATACGCAGTATTTT. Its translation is CASSLDGSSTDTQYF.